A selection of T cell receptor beta chains follows, all from one sample in a study of blood T cell repertoires in COVID-19. This table comes from immunoSEQ multiplex PCR, and its TCRdb copy is limited to in-frame clones, with some not included. This sample has 220,000 or so clones; about 80% occur once, and the top ten carry under 1.5%. Input material: PBMCs or T cells enriched from blood (not recorded which). These receptors all come from a woman between 35 and 50 years old with acute COVID-19. CDR3s include the opening cysteine and the closing phenylalanine or tryptophan. The D gene is left open where the match is weak. Size is omitted from some rows. Given values are once, few, many or a class for expanded clones.

>-|TRBJ1-1|TRBV4-3|-
CASSQDWAGIFNTEAFF
TGCGCCAGCAGCCAAGATTGGGCAGGGATTTTCAACACTGAAGCTTTCTTT
>TRBD1|TRBJ2-5|TRBV28|-
CASLSGTGGWETQYF
TGTGCCAGCCTTTCCGGGACAGGGGGCTGGGAGACCCAGTACTTC
>TRBD1|TRBJ1-1|TRBV5-1|-
CASSSTGGLTEAFF
TGCGCCAGCAGTTCGACAGGGGGCTTGACTGAAGCTTTCTTT
>TRBD1|TRBJ1-4|TRBV27|-
CASSLSGTGFEKLFF
TGTGCCAGCAGCCTCTCCGGGACAGGGTTTGAAAAACTGTTTTTT
>TRBD1|TRBJ2-4|TRBV25-1|-
CASSERGLKNIQYF
TGTGCCAGCAGTGAAAGGGGGCTCAAAAACATTCAGTACTTC
>TRBD2|TRBJ2-3|TRBV11-2|-
CASSPLAGEDTQYF
TGTGCCAGCAGCCCCTTGGCGGGAGAAGATACGCAGTATTTT
>-|TRBJ1-1|TRBV18|-
CASSPSAEAEAFF
TGTGCCAGCTCACCTAGCGCGGAGGCGGAAGCTTTCTTT
>-|TRBJ2-4|TRBV28|few
CASSSPHPGTKNIQYF
TGTGCCAGCAGTTCCCCGCATCCGGGGACCAAAAACATTCAGTACTTC
>TRBD1|TRBJ1-1|TRBV7-9|-
CASSLGTALNTEAFF
TGTGCCAGCAGCTTGGGGACAGCCTTGAACACTGAAGCTTTCTTT
>-|TRBJ1-6|TRBV7-8|once
CASSLVAEPLHF
TGTGCCAGCAGCTTAGTAGCAGAACCCCTCCACTTT
>-|TRBJ2-2|TRBV7-3|-
CASSPANTGELFF
TGTGCCAGCAGCCCAGCGAACACCGGGGAGCTGTTTTTT
>-|TRBJ1-5|TRBV5-5|-
CASSFGGAGVDQPQHF
TGTGCCAGCAGCTTTGGTGGTGCAGGGGTTGATCAGCCCCAGCATTTT
>-|TRBJ2-7|TRBV5-1|-
CASSLVGLTDYEQYF
TGCGCCAGCAGCTTGGTGGGACTCACAGACTACGAGCAGTACTTC
>-|TRBJ1-1|TRBV6-5|-
CASRPTGTGNTEAFF
TGTGCCAGCAGGCCGACAGGAACGGGGAACACTGAAGCTTTCTTT
>TRBD2|TRBJ2-3|TRBV28|-
CASSFDWTSGGVEVGTDTQYF
TGTGCCAGCAGTTTCGATTGGACTAGCGGGGGGGTAGAAGTGGGCACAGATACGCAGTATTTT
>-|TRBJ1-4|TRBV27|-
CASRDNNEKLFF
TGTGCCAGCCGGGACAATAATGAAAAACTGTTTTTT
>-|TRBJ2-7|TRBV2|-
CASSEYYEQYF
TGTGCCAGCAGTGAGTACTACGAGCAGTACTTC
>TRBD2|TRBJ2-7|TRBV28|-
CASSLMGLAYEQYF
TGTGCCAGCAGTTTGATGGGACTAGCCTACGAGCAGTACTTC
>-|TRBJ1-6|TRBV11-3|-
CASSLYRNSPLHF
TGTGCCAGCAGCTTGTACAGGAATTCACCCCTCCACTTT
>TRBD1|TRBJ2-7|TRBV7-2|-
CASSPGQGYEQYF
TGTGCCAGCAGCCCGGGACAGGGCTACGAGCAGTACTTC
>TRBD1|TRBJ2-7|TRBV3-1/TRBV3-2|-
CASSPTGYYEQYF
TGTGCCAGCAGCCCGACAGGGTACTACGAGCAGTACTTC
>TRBD1|TRBJ2-5|TRBV11-2|-
CASSLSTGGQETQYF
TGTGCCAGCAGCTTATCCACAGGGGGCCAAGAGACCCAGTACTTC
>TRBD2|TRBJ2-7|TRBV27|-
CASSPERDSYEQYF
TGTGCCAGCAGTCCCGAGCGGGACTCCTACGAGCAGTACTTC
>TRBD2|TRBJ2-2|TRBV24-1|many
CATSDTSGSWTGELFF
TGTGCCACCAGTGATACTAGCGGGAGTTGGACCGGGGAGCTGTTTTTT
>TRBD2|TRBJ2-2|TRBV7-3|-
CASRQRETGELFF
TGTGCCAGCCGCCAGCGGGAGACCGGGGAGCTGTTTTTT
>-|TRBJ1-2|TRBV27|-
CASSPNAGLGGYTF
TGTGCCAGCAGCCCGAACGCGGGACTGGGTGGCTACACCTTC
>-|TRBJ2-1|TRBV24-1|-
CATSDRERYNEQFF
TGTGCCACCAGTGACCGGGAGAGATACAATGAGCAGTTCTTC
>-|TRBJ2-1|TRBV7-6|-
CASSLGRGLPYNEQFF
TGTGCCAGCAGCTTAGGCAGGGGCCTACCTTACAATGAGCAGTTCTTC
>-|TRBJ1-2|TRBV2|-
CASRREANGYTF
TGTGCCAGCAGACGGGAGGCAAATGGCTACACCTTC
>TRBD1|TRBJ2-7|TRBV18|-
CASSPWDRGDEQYF
TGTGCCAGCTCACCATGGGACAGGGGCGACGAGCAGTACTTC
>TRBD1|TRBJ2-5|TRBV9|-
CASSVGWGQRETQYF
TGTGCCAGCAGCGTAGGGTGGGGACAGCGGGAGACCCAGTACTTC
>-|TRBJ1-1|TRBV6-5|-
CASSYAGANTEAFF
TGTGCCAGCAGTTACGCGGGGGCGAACACTGAAGCTTTCTTT
>-|TRBJ2-1|TRBV19|-
CASSSRSNEQFF
TGTGCCAGTAGTAGCAGGTCCAATGAGCAGTTCTTC
>TRBD1|TRBJ1-2|TRBV18|-
CASSPGQGGRGGYTF
TGTGCCAGCTCACCGGGACAGGGGGGAAGAGGCGGCTACACCTTC
>TRBD1|TRBJ1-2|TRBV19|once
CASSQGGGGYTF
TGTGCCAGTAGTCAAGGGGGCGGAGGCTACACCTTC